A single T cell receptor beta chain is shown here with its context. This CDR3 comprises 13 residues. Germline V CDR1 and CDR2: LGHDT, YNNKEL (reference sequence). The V and J ends lost 1 base and 7 bases respectively, with 10 bases between them. Those who participated ranged in age from about 18 to 95 years and resided in approximately 26 US areas. Researchers sorted participants into cohorts using their self-reported clinical history. The data belong to a study of blood T cell repertoires in COVID-19. Looking at the study overall: The samples span acute and convalescent COVID-19 from the United States, Italy and Spain.

Libraries were prepared by immunoSEQ multiplex PCR; TCRdb keeps only in-frame clonotypes and omits some of them. The sample contains about 250,000 clones, 70% to 90% of which appear only once. The gene calls are TRBV3-1 (or the pseudogene TRBV3-2) and TRBJ2-5; D is uncertain. The origin of this receptor is a woman in her forties or fifties with acute COVID-19. The sample taken for sequencing was PBMCs or T cells enriched from blood (not recorded which). The CDR3 nucleotides read TGTGCCAGCAGCCAAGTCGACACCGGGACCCAGTACTTC. Amino acid sequence: CASSQVDTGTQYF.